The 23 T cell receptor delta chains below were found in one sample sequenced in a study of γδ T cells in repeated Plasmodium falciparum infection. Vgamma9/Vdelta2+ and Vdelta2-negative gammadelta T cells were flow-sorted from PBMC for bulk sequencing. TCRdb re-called the multiplex PCR reads with CATT. The repertoire holds around 57,000 delta-chain clones, with around 1.7% as singletons. Sequencing used gamma-delta T cells from blood. The receptors originated from a pool of human donors (malaria-infected and uninfected, not separated).

In this sample, this clone turned up many times. TCRdb's listed protein matches a much larger clone and diverges from this DNA's translation at residue 18, likely through a read error; the protein shown comes from the DNA. CDR3 amino acids: CALGEPYPNLYWGIRDKPIF. In DNA form, the CDR3 reads TGTGCTCTTGGGGAACCCTACCCAAACCTCTACTGGGGGATACGAGATAAACCCATCTTT. V and J are TRDV1 and TRDJ1; 13 nucleotides agree with TRDD3. Germline values: CDR1 TSWWSYY, CDR2 QGS. The CDR3 is made up of 20 amino acids.

To note about this clone: A far larger clone differs by one base, so this is likely a read error. Other DNA sequences from this sample encode an identical CDR3 as well. The J gene was not called, though the V gene is TRDV1; the table's D call, TRDD3, was not checked against the DNA. The germline V gene has CDR1 TSWWSYY and CDR2 QGS. The CDR3 length is 21 residues. The CDR3 region has the DNA TGTGCTCTTGGGGCCCCCTTCCTGACCGGGTCTGAGAGACGTTGCACCGATAAACTAATCTTT. Translated, it gives CALGAPFLTGSERRCTDKLIF.

Turning to this clone: The protein held in TCRdb is that of a much larger clone and does not match this DNA's translation at residue 18, likely because of a read error; the protein shown is translated from the DNA. The chain uses TRDV1 and TRDJ1, with TRDD3 matching over 12 bases. TCRdb carries no J gene annotation; the J gene was assigned here by matching the DNA with germline. The CDR3 spans 26 residues. The germline gives CDR1 TSWWSYY, CDR2 QGS. With 0 bases clipped from V and 1 base from J, the junction kept 30 bases outside the gene matches. In nucleotides, the CDR3 is TGTGCTCTTGGGGAACTAATCAAGCCGGCCTTCCTATGGCTGGGGGATACGTGTATGTTCACCGATAAACTCATCTTT. Translated: CALGELIKPAFLWLGDTCMFTDKLIF.

This clone was seen a few times. The TCRdb protein comes from a much larger clone and disagrees with this DNA's translation at residue 18, likely due to a read error; the protein given here is derived from the DNA. The V and J genes are TRDV1 and TRDJ1; 8 bases line up with TRDD3. TCRdb gives no J gene; it was assigned here by matching the DNA to germline. V dropped 1 base and J dropped 0; count of bases not matched to a gene: 34. The CDR3 runs to 26 residues. Looked up from germline, CDR1 is TSWWSYY and CDR2 is QGS. The CDR3 DNA follows: TGTGCTCTTGGGGAACACCAGATCGACCCCTACGTAGGGTCTTGGGGATACTTCTGGTACACCGATAAACTCATCTTT. Protein: CALGEHQIDPYVGSWGYFWYTDKLIF.

This clone was found many times. The translation of this DNA and the TCRdb protein of a much larger clone differ at residue 12, probably owing to a read error; the protein shown here is translated from the DNA. The chain employs TRDV1 and TRDJ1, with 9 bases aligning to TRDD2. The CDR3 is 17 amino acids. The ends lost 2 bases at V and 5 bases at J; junction bases unmatched: 12. The germline CDR1 and CDR2 sequences are TSWWSYY and QGS. This CDR3 reads CALGETPSYGGGDKLIF. DNA of the CDR3: TGTGCTCTTGGGGAAACTCCTTCCTACGGGGGAGGGGATAAACTCATCTTT.

This clone occurred a few times. The protein given by TCRdb reflects a much larger clone and differs at residue 6 from this DNA's translation, likely from a read error; the protein shown is the DNA's translation. The chain carries TRDV3 and TRDJ1; perhaps TRDD2 as D (7 bases). Germline-derived CDR1 and CDR2 are TVYSNPD and GDNSRS (reference sequence). The CDR3 is 20 amino acids. V was cut by 4 bases and J by 2 bases, with 35 bases left in between. CDR3 nucleotide sequence: TGTGCCTCCCTTCCTGGTCGAACTGGGACCCTTAGTAGGAGGACCGATAAACTCATCTTT. Translated: CASLPGRTGTLSRRTDKLIF.

This clone has only a few counts. A read error likely explains why the TCRdb protein, taken from a much larger clone, differs from this DNA's translation at residue 8; the protein shown is translated from the DNA. V is TRDV3 and J is TRDJ1, with 12 positions matching TRDD3. Here the J gene came from matching the DNA to germline, since TCRdb omits it. There are 21 residues in the CDR3. V was clipped by 4 bases and J by 4 bases; unmatched bases: 28. CDR1 and CDR2 from the germline V gene are TVYSNPD and GDNSRS (reference sequence). The CDR3 bases are TGTGCCTCTTCGGCTACCTTCGGGTACTGGGGGATACCGCCTTTCCTCGATAAACTCATCTTT. Encoded protein: CASSATFGYWGIPPFLDKLIF. The full variable domain, rest sourced from reference TRDV3 and TRDJ1, is CDKVTQSSPDQTVASGSEVVLLCTYDTVYSNPDLFWYRIRPDYSFQFVFYGDNSRSEGADFTQGRFSVKHILTQKAFHLVISPVRTEDSATYYCASSATFGYWGIPPFLDKLIFGKGTRVTVEP.

This clone was counted only a few times. The protein held in TCRdb is that of a much larger clone and does not match this DNA's translation at residue 9, likely because of a read error; the protein shown is translated from the DNA. V usage is TRDV3 and J usage is TRDJ1, with 8 bases matching TRDD3. TCRdb leaves out the J gene; it was filled in here by matching the DNA to germline. The J segment lost 0 bases and the V segment lost 4 bases, leaving 25 bases of the junction unmatched. Germline V lookup: CDR1 TVYSNPD, CDR2 GDNSRS (reference sequence). This CDR3 is 20 amino acids long. CDR3 nucleotides: TGTGCCTCTACCTATCCGAGCCCCCTCTGGGGGACAATGTACACCGATAAACTCATCTTT. It yields the protein CASTYPSPLWGTMYTDKLIF.

Turning to this clone: TCRdb attributes to this sequence the protein of a much larger clone, which differs from the DNA translation at residues 6 and 13; a read error is likely, and the protein displayed is translated from the DNA. The chain joins TRDV1 to TRDJ1, with 12 nucleotides matching TRDD3. The germline V gene encodes CDR1 TSWWSYY and CDR2 QGS. J was trimmed by 1 base and V by 3 bases; bases with no gene match: 27. This CDR3 contains 24 residues. This CDR3 reads CALGEFPRSWGRVTGGYPTDKLIF. As DNA, the CDR3 is TGTGCTCTTGGGGAGTTTCCTAGGTCTTGGGGCCGAGTTACTGGGGGATACCCCACCGATAAACTCATCTTT.

A note on this clone: A far larger clone is one nucleotide away, so this likely arose from a read error. The sample has other DNA sequences that encode this CDR3 too. J is TRDJ3 and V is TRDV2; a possible D gene is TRDD3 (5 bases). TCRdb leaves out the J gene; it was filled in here by matching the DNA to germline. This CDR3 region has 20 residues. Germline CDR1 reads GEAIGNYY; CDR2 reads EKD. The V end lost 0 bases, the J end lost 0 bases, and 17 bases lay between the germline ends. The CDR3, as DNA: TGTGCCTGTGACACCGCGCTGGGAATACCCCGCTCCTGGGACACCCGACAGATGTTTTTC. Protein sequence: CACDTALGIPRSWDTRQMFF.

Worth noting for this clone: A single base separates this from a much larger clone, so it may be a read error. The rearrangement joins TRDV1 to TRDJ1; 11 nucleotides align to TRDD3. Here the J gene was assigned by germline matching of the DNA, as TCRdb has none. Germline-derived CDR1 and CDR2 are TSWWSYY and QGS. There are 25 residues in the CDR3. Trimming at V came to 5 bases and at J to 0 bases, leaving 32 bases not matched to a gene. The CDR3 protein is CALGNFPDSYWGILNPSRYTDKLIF. In nucleotides, the CDR3 is TGTGCTCTTGGGAACTTCCCCGACTCGTACTGGGGGATATTAAACCCCTCTCGGTACACCGATAAACTCATCTTT.

This clone was found many times. A far larger clone lies a single base away; this is likely a read error. Other DNA sequences in the same sample also yield this CDR3. The chain uses TRDV1 and TRDJ1; D remains ambiguous. CDR3 length equals 18 residues. Germline CDR1 and CDR2: TSWWSYY and QGS. With 5 bases removed from V and 1 base from J, the gap between germline ends came to 23 bases. CDR3 residues: CALGFTSVHTYITDKLIF. The CDR3 DNA reads TGTGCTCTTGGGTTTACCTCCGTACATACTTATATCACCGATAAACTCATCTTT.

A few counts support this clone. TCRdb lists the protein of a much larger clone for this DNA, which differs at residue 6, so this is likely a read error; the protein given here is translated from the DNA itself. The chain uses TRDV1 and TRDJ1, with 11 bases lining up with TRDD3. Germline lookup yields CDR1 TSWWSYY and CDR2 QGS. CDR3 length: 21 amino acids. Trimming removed 2 bases from V and 7 bases from J; junction bases left unmatched: 24. The CDR3 bases are TGTGCTCTTGGGGAATTATATCTTGCCTACTGGGGGATAAAGAAGAGGGTTAAACTCATCTTT. Its protein is CALGELYLAYWGIKKRVKLIF.

This clone was recorded many times. At one of its ends the junction is not consistent with the germline gene, which may arise from a read error. The same CDR3 is also encoded by other DNA sequences in this sample. The CDR3 here is CALGEYLLPEVGDWVYTDKLIF. In DNA, the CDR3 is TGTGCCCTTGGGGAATATTTACTACCCGAGGTGGGGGATTGGGTGTACACCGATAAACTCATCTTT. The chain recombines TRDV1 with TRDJ1; 8 nucleotides agree with TRDD3. In germline, CDR1 is TSWWSYY, CDR2 QGS. The CDR3 has 22 residues.

In this sample, this clone turned up a few times. The protein that TCRdb holds for this DNA derives from a much larger clone and differs from the translated DNA at residue 10, which likely indicates a read error; the protein shown here is translated from the DNA. This chain connects TRDV1 to TRDJ1; the D gene is possibly TRDD3 (6 bases). Germline CDR1 TSWWSYY, CDR2 QGS. The CDR3 sequence is 14 residues long. The CDR3 sequence is CALEIPWGSDKLIF. The CDR3 DNA is TGTGCACTTGAGATTCCTTGGGGATCTGATAAACTCATCTTT.

This clone was picked up many times. The protein in TCRdb stems from a much larger clone and differs at residue 13 from this DNA's translation, likely a read error; here the protein is translated from the DNA. The chain carries TRDV1 and TRDJ1, with 8 bases lining up with TRDD3. CDR1 and CDR2 (germline): TSWWSYY, QGS. The CDR3 loop spans 20 amino acids. With 3 bases clipped from V and 0 bases from J, the junction kept 18 bases outside the gene matches. DNA for the CDR3: TGTGCTCTTGGGGAGTTACTCTGGGGGACGAGTTTAAGGTACACCGATAAACTCATCTTT. This sequence encodes CALGELLWGTSLRYTDKLIF.

There are many counts of this clone. For this DNA, TCRdb reports the protein of a much larger clone, which diverges at residue 11, most likely from a read error; the protein presented here is translated directly from the DNA. The chain recombines TRDV2 with TRDJ1, with 12 positions matching TRDD3. CDR3 length: 18 amino acids. The V and J ends lost 3 bases and 0 bases, in that order; junction bases with no gene match: 10. Germline V gene lookup returns CDR1 GEAIGNYY and CDR2 EKD. The CDR3: CACDPVLGDTRDTDKLIF. As DNA, the CDR3 is TGTGCCTGTGACCCCGTACTGGGGGATACCCGGGACACCGATAAACTCATCTTT.

About this clone itself: TCRdb's protein, taken from a much larger clone, differs from this DNA's translation at residue 10, likely owing to a read error; the protein displayed comes from the DNA. V and J are TRDV1 and TRDJ1, with D possibly being TRDD3 (5 bases). TCRdb carries no J gene annotation; the J gene was assigned here by matching the DNA with germline. Trimming left V 5 bases short and J 2 bases short, with 36 bases between. Looked up from germline, CDR1 is TSWWSYY and CDR2 is QGS. The CDR3 has 22 amino acids. The CDR3 region has the DNA TGTGCTCTTGGGCAAAGCTTACTACTCGGGAGCCACCTATACTGGAAAACCGATAAACTCATCTTT. Its protein is CALGQSLLLGSHLYWKTDKLIF.

This clone has more than one count but fewer than ten. It differs at one base from a far larger clone, so likely a read error. Other DNA sequences within the sample encode an identical CDR3. The chain carries TRDV1 and TRDJ1; 10 bases agree with TRDD3. TCRdb carries no J gene annotation; the J gene was assigned here by matching the DNA with germline. CDR1 and CDR2 (germline): TSWWSYY, QGS. V trimming: 0 bases; J trimming: 0 bases; junction bases outside the gene matches: 37. This CDR3 spans 28 amino acids. As DNA, the CDR3 is TGTGCTCTTGGGGAACTTGCCCGAAAAGGGCTTGGGGGATACCCCCTCGACTCCGGTACCCTTTACACCGATAAACTCATCTTT. Its protein product is CALGELARKGLGGYPLDSGTLYTDKLIF.

As concerns this clone: The protein recorded in TCRdb matches a much larger clone and deviates from this DNA's translation at residue 16, suggesting a read error; the protein here is obtained by translating the DNA. This rearrangement joins TRDV1 to TRDJ1, with unresolved D. This CDR3 contains 20 residues. CDR1 and CDR2 (germline): TSWWSYY, QGS. CDR3 residues: CALGERQTPGVLLHTGKLIF. As DNA, the CDR3 is TGTGCTCTTGGGGAAAGACAAACCCCAGGAGTACTTCTCCACACCGGTAAACTCATCTTT.

This clone was picked up many times. Other DNA sequences in this specimen translate into the identical CDR3. V and J are TRAV38-2/DV8 and TRDJ1; 13 bases are shared with TRDD3. With V trimmed by 0 bases and J by 6 bases, 26 bases remained unmatched. Germline V CDR1 and CDR2: TSESDYY, QEAYKQQN. The CDR3 covers 23 residues. The CDR3 protein is CAYRSARVPNVLGDTRIPYKLIF. CDR3 in DNA: TGTGCTTATAGGAGCGCGCGGGTCCCCAACGTACTGGGGGATACGCGTATCCCTTATAAACTCATCTTT.

This clone was seen repeatedly, ten times or more. TCRdb assigns this DNA the protein of a much larger clone, which departs from its translation at residue 4; this likely reflects a read error, and the protein shown comes from translating the DNA. V usage is TRDV1 and J usage is TRDJ1, with D possibly matching TRDD3 (6 bases). This CDR3 contains 20 residues. CDR1 and CDR2 from the germline V gene are TSWWSYY and QGS. DNA for the CDR3: TGTGCTCTTAGGGAAATTAAAGGATACCACAGGGGACCCTACACCGATAAACTCATCTTT. Protein: CALREIKGYHRGPYTDKLIF.

This clone showed up just a few times. The protein recorded in TCRdb matches a much larger clone and deviates from this DNA's translation at residue 15, suggesting a read error; the protein here is obtained by translating the DNA. The chain has TRDV1 and TRDJ1, with D perhaps TRDD2 (5 bases). TCRdb records no J gene; here it was assigned by comparing the DNA to germline. Between the trimmed V and J ends, which lost 0 bases and 4 bases, there was a span of 27 bases. The CDR3 consists of 20 residues. The germline CDR1 and CDR2 sequences are TSWWSYY and QGS. The CDR3 here is CALGELPTFLSTPFVDKLIF. DNA for the CDR3: TGTGCTCTTGGGGAACTACCCACTTTCTTGAGTACTCCCTTCGTCGATAAACTCATCTTT.